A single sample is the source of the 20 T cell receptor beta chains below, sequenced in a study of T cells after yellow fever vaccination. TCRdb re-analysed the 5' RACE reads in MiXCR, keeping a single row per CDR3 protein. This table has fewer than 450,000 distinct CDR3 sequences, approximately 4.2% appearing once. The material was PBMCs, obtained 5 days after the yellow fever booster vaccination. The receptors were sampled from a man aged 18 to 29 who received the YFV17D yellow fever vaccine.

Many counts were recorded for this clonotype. CDR3 DNA sequence: TGTGCCAGCAGCAACTTCAGGGGCGGTGAAAAACTGTTTTTT. Amino acids: CASSNFRGGEKLFF. V is TRBV21-1 and J is TRBJ1-4; the table gives TRBD1 as D, unverified against the DNA. TRBV21-1 is annotated as a pseudogene. The CDR3 runs 14 residues.

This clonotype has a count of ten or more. The CDR3 nucleotides read TGCGCCAGCAGCCCAACCCAAACGGTGAGGGGGTTCTTC. Protein sequence: CASSPTQTVRGFF. The rearrangement links TRBV5-1 to TRBJ2-1; either TRBD1 or TRBD2 may fit D (5 bases each). Germline CDR1 and CDR2: SGHRS and YFSETQ. The CDR3 loop spans 13 amino acids. V lost 4 bases and J 15 bases, leaving 20 bases between the germline ends.

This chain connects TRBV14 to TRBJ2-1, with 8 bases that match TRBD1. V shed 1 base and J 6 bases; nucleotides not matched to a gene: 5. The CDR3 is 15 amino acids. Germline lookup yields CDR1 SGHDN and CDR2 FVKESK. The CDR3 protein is CASSQASGQGNEQFF. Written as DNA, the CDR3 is TGTGCCAGCAGCCAAGCTTCAGGACAGGGCAATGAGCAGTTCTTC. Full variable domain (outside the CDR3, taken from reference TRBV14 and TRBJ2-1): EAGVTQFPSHSVIEKGQTVTLRCDPISGHDNLYWYRRVMGKEIKFLLHFVKESKQDESGMPNNRFLAERTGGTYSTLKVQPAELEDSGVYFCASSQASGQGNEQFFGPGTRLTVL.

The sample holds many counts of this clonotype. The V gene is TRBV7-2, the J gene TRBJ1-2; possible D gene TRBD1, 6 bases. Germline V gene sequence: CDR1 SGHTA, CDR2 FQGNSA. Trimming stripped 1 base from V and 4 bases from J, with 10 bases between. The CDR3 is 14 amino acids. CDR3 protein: CASSLGGASYGYTF. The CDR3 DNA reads TGTGCCAGCAGCTTAGGGGGGGCGAGCTATGGCTACACCTTC.

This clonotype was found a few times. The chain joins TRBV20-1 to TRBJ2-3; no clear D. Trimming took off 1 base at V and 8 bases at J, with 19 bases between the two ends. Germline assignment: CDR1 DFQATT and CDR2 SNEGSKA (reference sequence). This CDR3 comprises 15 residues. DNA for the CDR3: TGCAGTGCTAGAGTGGGTGGGCCATTACATGGTACGCAGTATTTT. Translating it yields CSARVGGPLHGTQYF.

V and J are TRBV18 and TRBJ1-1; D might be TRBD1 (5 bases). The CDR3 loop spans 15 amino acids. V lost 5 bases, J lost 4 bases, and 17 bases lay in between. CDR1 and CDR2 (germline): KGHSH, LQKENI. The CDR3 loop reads CASSDQGERGTEAFF. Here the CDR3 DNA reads TGTGCCAGCTCAGACCAAGGGGAGAGGGGCACTGAAGCTTTCTTT.

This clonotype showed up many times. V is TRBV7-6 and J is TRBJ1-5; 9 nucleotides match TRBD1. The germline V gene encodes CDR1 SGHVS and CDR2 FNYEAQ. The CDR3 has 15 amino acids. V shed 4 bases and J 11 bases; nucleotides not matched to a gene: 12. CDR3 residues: CASSSGQGSLSAQHF. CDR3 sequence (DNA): TGTGCCAGCAGCTCAGGACAGGGGTCCCTCTCGGCCCAGCATTTT.

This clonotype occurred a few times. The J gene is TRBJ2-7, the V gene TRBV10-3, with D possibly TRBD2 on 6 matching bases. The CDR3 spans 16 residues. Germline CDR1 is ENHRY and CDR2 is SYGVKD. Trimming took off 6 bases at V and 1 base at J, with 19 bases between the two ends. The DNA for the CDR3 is TGTGCCATCAGCGGACGGGACTCCTCTCTTTCCTACGAGCAGTACTTC. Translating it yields CAISGRDSSLSYEQYF.

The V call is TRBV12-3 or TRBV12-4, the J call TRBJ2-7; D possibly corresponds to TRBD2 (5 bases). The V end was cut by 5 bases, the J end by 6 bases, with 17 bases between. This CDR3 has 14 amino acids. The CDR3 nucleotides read TGTGCCAGCAGTCCCGATCCCTCAGGAGGCGAGCAGTACTTC. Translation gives CASSPDPSGGEQYF.

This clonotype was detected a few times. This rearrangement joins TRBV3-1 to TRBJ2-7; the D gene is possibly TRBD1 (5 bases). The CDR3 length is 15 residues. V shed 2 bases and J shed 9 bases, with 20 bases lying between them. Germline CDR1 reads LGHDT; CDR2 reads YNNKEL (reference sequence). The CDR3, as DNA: TGTGCCAGCAGCCAATACACAGGACCTCGCGCCCTGCAGTACTTC. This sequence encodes CASSQYTGPRALQYF.

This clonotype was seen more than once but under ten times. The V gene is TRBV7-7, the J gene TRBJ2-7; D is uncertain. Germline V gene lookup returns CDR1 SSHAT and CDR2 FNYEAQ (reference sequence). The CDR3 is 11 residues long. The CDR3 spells CASRSDYEQYV. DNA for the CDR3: TGTGCTAGCAGGTCTGACTACGAGCAGTACGTC.

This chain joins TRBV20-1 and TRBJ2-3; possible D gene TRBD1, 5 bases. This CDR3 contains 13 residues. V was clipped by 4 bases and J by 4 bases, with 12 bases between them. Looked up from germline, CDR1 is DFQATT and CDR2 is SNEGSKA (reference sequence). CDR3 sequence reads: CSAILGPADTQYF. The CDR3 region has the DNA TGCAGTGCTATTCTGGGGCCCGCAGATACGCAGTATTTT.

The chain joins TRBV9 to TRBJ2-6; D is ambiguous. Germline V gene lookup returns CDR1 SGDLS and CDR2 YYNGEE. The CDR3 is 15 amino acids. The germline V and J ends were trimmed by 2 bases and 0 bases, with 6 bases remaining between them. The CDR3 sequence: CASSVQSSGANVLTF. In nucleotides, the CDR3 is TGTGCCAGCAGCGTCCAGAGCTCTGGGGCCAACGTCCTGACTTTC.

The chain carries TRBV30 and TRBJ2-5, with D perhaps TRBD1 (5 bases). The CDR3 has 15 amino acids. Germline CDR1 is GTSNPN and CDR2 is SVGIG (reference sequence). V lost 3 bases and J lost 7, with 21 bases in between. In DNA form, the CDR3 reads TGTGCCTGGAGCCGGGCCATCGGACAATTAGGGACCCAGTACTTC. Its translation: CAWSRAIGQLGTQYF.

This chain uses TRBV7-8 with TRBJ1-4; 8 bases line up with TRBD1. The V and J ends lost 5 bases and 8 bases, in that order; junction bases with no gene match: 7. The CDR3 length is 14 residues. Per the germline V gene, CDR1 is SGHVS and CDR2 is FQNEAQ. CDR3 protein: CASSMDRVGEKLFF. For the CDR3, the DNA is TGTGCCAGCAGCATGGACAGGGTCGGCGAAAAACTGTTTTTT.

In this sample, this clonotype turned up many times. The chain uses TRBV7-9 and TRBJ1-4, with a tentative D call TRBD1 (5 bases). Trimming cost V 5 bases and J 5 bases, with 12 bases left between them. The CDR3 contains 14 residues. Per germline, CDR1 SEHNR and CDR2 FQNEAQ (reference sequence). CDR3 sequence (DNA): TGTGCCAGCAGCGCAATGACAGCGAATGAAAAACTGTTTTTT. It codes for CASSAMTANEKLFF.

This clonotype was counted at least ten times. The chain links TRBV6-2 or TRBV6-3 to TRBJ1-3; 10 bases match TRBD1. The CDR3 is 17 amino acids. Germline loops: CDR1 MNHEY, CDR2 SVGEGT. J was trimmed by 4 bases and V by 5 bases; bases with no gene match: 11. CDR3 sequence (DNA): TGTGCCAGCAGTCACGAACCGGGACAGGGGATCGGAAACACCATATATTTT. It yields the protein CASSHEPGQGIGNTIYF.

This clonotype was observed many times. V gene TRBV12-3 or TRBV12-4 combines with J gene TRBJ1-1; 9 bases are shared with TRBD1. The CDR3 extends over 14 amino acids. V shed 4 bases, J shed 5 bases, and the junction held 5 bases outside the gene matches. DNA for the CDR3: TGTGCCAGCAGTTCTCACAGGGGGCGAACTGAAGCTTTCTTT. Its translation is CASSSHRGRTEAFF.

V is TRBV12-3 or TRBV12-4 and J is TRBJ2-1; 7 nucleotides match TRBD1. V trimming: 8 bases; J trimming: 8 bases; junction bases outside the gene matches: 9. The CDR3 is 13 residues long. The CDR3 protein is CASGTGEFHEQFF. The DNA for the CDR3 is TGTGCCAGCGGTACAGGGGAATTTCATGAGCAGTTCTTC.

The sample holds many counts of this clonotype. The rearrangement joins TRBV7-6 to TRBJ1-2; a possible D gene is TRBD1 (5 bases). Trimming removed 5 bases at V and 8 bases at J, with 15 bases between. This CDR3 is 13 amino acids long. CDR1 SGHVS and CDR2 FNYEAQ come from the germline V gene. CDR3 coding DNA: TGTGCCAGCAGCCATAGCGGGGGAGGAGGCTACACCTTC. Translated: CASSHSGGGGYTF. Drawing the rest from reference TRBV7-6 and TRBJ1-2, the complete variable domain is GAGVSQSPRYKVTKRGQDVALRCDPISGHVSLYWYRQALGQGPEFLTYFNYEAQQDKSGLPNDRFSAERPEGSISTLTIQRTEQRDSAMYRCASSHSGGGGYTFGSGTRLTVV.